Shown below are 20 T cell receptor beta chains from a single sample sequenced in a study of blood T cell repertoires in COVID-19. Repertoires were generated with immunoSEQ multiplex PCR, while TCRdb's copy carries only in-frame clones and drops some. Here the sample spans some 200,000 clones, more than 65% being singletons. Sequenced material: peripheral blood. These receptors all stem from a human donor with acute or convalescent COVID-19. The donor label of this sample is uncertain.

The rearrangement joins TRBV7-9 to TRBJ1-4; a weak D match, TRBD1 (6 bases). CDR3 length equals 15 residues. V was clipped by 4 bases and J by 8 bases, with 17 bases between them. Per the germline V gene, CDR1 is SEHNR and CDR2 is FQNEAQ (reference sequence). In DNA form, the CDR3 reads TGTGCCAGCAGCTCTACTACAGGGACGCGGGAAAAACTGTTTTTT. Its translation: CASSSTTGTREKLFF.

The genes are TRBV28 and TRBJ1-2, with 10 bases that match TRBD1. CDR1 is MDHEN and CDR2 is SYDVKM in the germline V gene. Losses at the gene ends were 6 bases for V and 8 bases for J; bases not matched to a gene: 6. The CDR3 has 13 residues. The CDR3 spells CASRGQGRDGYTF. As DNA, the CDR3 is TGTGCCAGCAGGGGACAGGGGAGGGACGGCTACACCTTC.

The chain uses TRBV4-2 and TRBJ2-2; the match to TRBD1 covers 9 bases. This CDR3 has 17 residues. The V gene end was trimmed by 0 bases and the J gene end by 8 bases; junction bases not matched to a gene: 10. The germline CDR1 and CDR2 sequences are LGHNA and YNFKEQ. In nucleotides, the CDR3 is TGTGCCAGCAGCCAAGATGGGACAGGGAGAGGTGCTGGGGAGCTGTTTTTT. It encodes CASSQDGTGRGAGELFF.

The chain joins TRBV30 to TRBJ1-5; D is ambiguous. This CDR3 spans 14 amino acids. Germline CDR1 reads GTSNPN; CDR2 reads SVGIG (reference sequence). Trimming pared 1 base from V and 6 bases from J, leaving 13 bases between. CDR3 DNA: TGTGCCTGGAGTGAGGGAGTTGCGGTTCAGCCCCAGCATTTT. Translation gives CAWSEGVAVQPQHF.

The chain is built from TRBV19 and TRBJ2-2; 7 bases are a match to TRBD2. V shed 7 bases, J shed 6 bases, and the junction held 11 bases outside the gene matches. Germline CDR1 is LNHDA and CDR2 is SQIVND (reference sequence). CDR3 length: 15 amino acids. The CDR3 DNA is TGTGCCAGTAAAGGATGGGGGGGTTCTGCCGGGGAGCTGTTTTTT. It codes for CASKGWGGSAGELFF. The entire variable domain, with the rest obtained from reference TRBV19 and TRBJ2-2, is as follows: DGGITQSPKYLFRKEGQNVTLSCEQNLNHDAMYWYRQDPGQGLRLIYYSQIVNDFQKGDIAEGYSVSREKKESFPLTVTSAQKNPTAFYLCASKGWGGSAGELFFGEGSRLTVL.

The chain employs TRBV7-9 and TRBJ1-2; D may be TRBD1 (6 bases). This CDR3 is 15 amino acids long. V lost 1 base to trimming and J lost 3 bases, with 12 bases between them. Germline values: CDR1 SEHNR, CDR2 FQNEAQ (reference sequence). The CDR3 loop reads CASSLDAGAYYGYTF. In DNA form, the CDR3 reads TGTGCCAGCAGCTTAGACGCAGGGGCCTACTATGGCTACACCTTC.

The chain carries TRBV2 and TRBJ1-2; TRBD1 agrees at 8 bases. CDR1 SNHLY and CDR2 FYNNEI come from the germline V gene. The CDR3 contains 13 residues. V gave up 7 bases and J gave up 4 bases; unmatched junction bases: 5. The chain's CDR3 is CASTAGGIYGYTF. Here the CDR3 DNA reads TGTGCCAGCACGGCAGGGGGCATCTATGGCTACACCTTC.

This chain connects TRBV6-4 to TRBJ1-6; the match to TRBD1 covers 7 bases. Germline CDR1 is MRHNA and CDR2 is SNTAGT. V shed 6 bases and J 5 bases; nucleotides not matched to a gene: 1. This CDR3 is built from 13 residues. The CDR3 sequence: CASSQGDNSPLHF. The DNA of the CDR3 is TGTGCCAGCAGCCAGGGGGATAATTCACCCCTCCACTTT.

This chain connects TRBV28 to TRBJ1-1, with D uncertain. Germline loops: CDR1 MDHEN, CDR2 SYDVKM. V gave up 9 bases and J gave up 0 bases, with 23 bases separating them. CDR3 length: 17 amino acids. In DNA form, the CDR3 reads TGTGCCAGTCTTGAGAGGAGGGCGGATATTTTGAACACTGAAGCTTTCTTT. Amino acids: CASLERRADILNTEAFF.

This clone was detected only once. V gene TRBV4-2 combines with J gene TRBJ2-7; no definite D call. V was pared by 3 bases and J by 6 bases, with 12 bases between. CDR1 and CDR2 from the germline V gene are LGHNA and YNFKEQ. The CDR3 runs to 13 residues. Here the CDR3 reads CASSQGQALEQYF. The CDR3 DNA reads TGTGCCAGCAGCCAGGGTCAGGCCCTCGAGCAGTACTTC.

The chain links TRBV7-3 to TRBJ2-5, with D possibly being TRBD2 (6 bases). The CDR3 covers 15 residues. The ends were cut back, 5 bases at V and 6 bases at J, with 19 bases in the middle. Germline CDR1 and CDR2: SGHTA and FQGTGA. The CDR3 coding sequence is TGTGCCAGCAGCCCCGGGAGCCCTGGGGTCAAGACCCAGTACTTC. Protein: CASSPGSPGVKTQYF.

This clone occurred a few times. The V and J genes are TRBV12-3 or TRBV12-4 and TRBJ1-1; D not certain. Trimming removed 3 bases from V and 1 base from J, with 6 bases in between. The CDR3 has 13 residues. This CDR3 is CASSFQWNTEAFF. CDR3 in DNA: TGTGCCAGCAGTTTTCAATGGAACACTGAAGCTTTCTTT.

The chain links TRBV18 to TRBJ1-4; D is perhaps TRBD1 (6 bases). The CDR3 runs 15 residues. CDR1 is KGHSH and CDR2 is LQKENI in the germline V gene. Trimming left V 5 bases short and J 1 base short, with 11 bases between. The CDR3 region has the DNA TGTGCCAGCTCAGCGAACAGGGAAACTAATGAAAAACTGTTTTTT. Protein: CASSANRETNEKLFF.

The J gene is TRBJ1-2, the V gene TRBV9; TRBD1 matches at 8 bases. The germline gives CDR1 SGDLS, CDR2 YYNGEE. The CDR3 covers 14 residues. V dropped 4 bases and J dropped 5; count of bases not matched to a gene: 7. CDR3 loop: CASSPGQGLYGYTF. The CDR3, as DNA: TGTGCCAGCAGCCCCGGACAGGGCCTTTATGGCTACACCTTC.

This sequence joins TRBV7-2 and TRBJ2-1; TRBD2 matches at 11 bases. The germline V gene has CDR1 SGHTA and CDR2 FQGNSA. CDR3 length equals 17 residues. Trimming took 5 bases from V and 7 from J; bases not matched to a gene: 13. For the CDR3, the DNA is TGTGCCAGCAGCCCCCCATTAGCGGGAGGGGAGGGAAATGAGCAGTTCTTC. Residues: CASSPPLAGGEGNEQFF.

The CDR3 region has the DNA TGTGCCGTACAGGGGACCTCTAATGAAAAACTGTTTTTT. Protein product: CAVQGTSNEKLFF. The V call is TRBV28, the J call TRBJ1-4; 7 positions agree with TRBD1. Germline V gives CDR1 MDHEN, CDR2 SYDVKM. J was trimmed by 3 bases and V by 11 bases; bases with no gene match: 6. The CDR3 contains 13 residues.

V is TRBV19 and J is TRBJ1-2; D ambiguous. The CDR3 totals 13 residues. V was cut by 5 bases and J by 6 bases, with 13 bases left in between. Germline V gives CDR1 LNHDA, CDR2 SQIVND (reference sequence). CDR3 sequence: CASSSRVGDGYTF. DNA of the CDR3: TGTGCCAGTAGTTCCCGGGTCGGAGATGGCTACACCTTC.

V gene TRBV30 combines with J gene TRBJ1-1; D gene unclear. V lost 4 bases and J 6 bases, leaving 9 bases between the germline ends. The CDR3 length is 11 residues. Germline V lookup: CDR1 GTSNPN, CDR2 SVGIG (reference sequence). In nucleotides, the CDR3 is TGTGCCTGGAACAGTGCATCTGAAGCTTTCTTT. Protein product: CAWNSASEAFF.

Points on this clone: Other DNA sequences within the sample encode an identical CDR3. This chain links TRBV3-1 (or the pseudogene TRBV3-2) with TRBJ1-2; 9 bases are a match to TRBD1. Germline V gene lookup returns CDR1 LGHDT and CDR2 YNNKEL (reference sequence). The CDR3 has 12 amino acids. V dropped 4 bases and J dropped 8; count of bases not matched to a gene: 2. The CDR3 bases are TGTGCCAGCAGCCCGACAGGGGGGGGCTACACCTTC. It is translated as CASSPTGGGYTF.

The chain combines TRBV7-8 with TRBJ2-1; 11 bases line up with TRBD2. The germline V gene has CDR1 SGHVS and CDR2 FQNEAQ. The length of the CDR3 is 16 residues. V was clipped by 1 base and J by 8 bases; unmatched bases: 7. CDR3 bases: TGTGCCAGCAGCTTAGAACTAGCGGGAGTCGTCTATGAGCAGTTCTTC. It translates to CASSLELAGVVYEQFF.